The 9 T cell receptor beta chains presented below share a single source sample, sequenced in a study of human T cells and chemical hapten exposure. Time point denoted: healthy volunteer bleed at 6 weeks. Blood, whole and unfractionated, served as the source for total RNA extraction. Each CDR3 protein is one row after TCRdb ran MiXCR on the RACE reads. This repertoire shows 44,000 or so distinct CDR3 sequences, 3% to 4.5% found once; its top ten account for about 5.6%. Sequenced input: whole blood. The receptor set was obtained from a human donor in good health. Some clones in this sample may be carry-over from other donors' samples.

This clonotype was observed at least ten times. This chain connects TRBV27 to TRBJ1-2; possibly TRBD1 for D (6 bases). Looked up from germline, CDR1 is MNHEY and CDR2 is SMNVEV (reference sequence). V gave up 3 bases and J gave up 6 bases, with 14 bases separating them. The CDR3 loop spans 14 amino acids. The CDR3 DNA reads as TGTGCCAGCAGTTTGGGATGGGGGGCTGATGGCTACACCTTC. It translates to CASSLGWGADGYTF.

In its sample, this clonotype was seen many times. The rearrangement joins TRBV7-9 to TRBJ2-7; D is perhaps TRBD2 (5 bases). The germline V gene encodes CDR1 SEHNR and CDR2 FQNEAQ (reference sequence). CDR3 size: 11 residues. V lost 5 bases and J 4 bases, leaving 6 bases between the germline ends. The CDR3 spells CASSRGYEQYF. DNA for the CDR3: TGTGCCAGCAGCCGGGGTTACGAGCAGTACTTC.

There are many counts of this clonotype. This chain joins TRBV6-5 and TRBJ2-7, with 9 bases that match TRBD1. The CDR3 runs 15 residues. CDR1 and CDR2 (germline): MNHEY, SVGAGI. Germline trimming cut 5 bases from V and 2 bases from J; bases unmatched to any gene: 7. The CDR3 spells CASSRRDRVTYEQYF. In DNA form, the CDR3 reads TGTGCCAGCAGTCGCCGGGACAGGGTGACCTACGAGCAGTACTTC.

This clonotype was counted between two and nine times. The chain is built from TRBV5-1 and TRBJ2-7; tentatively, D is TRBD2 (5 bases). Deletions cut 4 bases from V and 3 bases from J, with 14 bases between. The CDR3 length is 14 residues. Germline-derived CDR1 and CDR2 are SGHRS and YFSETQ. CDR3 amino acids: CASSRSEGSYEQYF. For the CDR3, the DNA is TGCGCCAGCAGCCGTAGCGAGGGAAGCTACGAGCAGTACTTC.

This clonotype has more than one count but fewer than ten. The V gene is TRBV18, the J gene TRBJ1-1; 10 bases are shared with TRBD1. The CDR3 has 15 amino acids. V lost 4 bases and J lost 0; bases outside the gene matches: 2. The germline V gene encodes CDR1 KGHSH and CDR2 LQKENI. The CDR3 protein is CASSLGQGVNTEAFF. The CDR3 DNA reads TGTGCCAGCTCACTTGGACAGGGGGTGAACACTGAAGCTTTCTTT.

This clonotype was found many times. DNA of the CDR3: TGCGCCAGCAGCTTGGGCCCGGGATGGGGCTCTGGGGCCAACGTCCTGACTTTC. This sequence encodes CASSLGPGWGSGANVLTF. The V call is TRBV5-1, the J call TRBJ2-6; D might be TRBD2 (5 bases). V was shortened by 0 bases and J by 0 bases, with 13 bases between the two germline ends. The CDR3 spans 18 residues. Germline values: CDR1 SGHRS, CDR2 YFSETQ.

The table lists this clonotype with many counts. The CDR3, as DNA: TGTGCCAGCAGTTCTCCGACTGAACGACCTTACAATGAGCAGTTCTTC. Translated: CASSSPTERPYNEQFF. The chain is built from TRBV28 and TRBJ2-1; no reliable D call. With 4 bases removed from V and 4 bases from J, the gap between germline ends came to 17 bases. Germline CDR1 MDHEN, CDR2 SYDVKM. CDR3 length: 16 amino acids.

This clonotype was observed a few times. This chain connects TRBV24-1 to TRBJ2-4, with D unresolved. Germline CDR1 is KGHDR and CDR2 is SFDVKD. The CDR3 is 15 amino acids. The V end lost 4 bases, the J end lost 3 bases, and 12 bases lay between the germline ends. CDR3 loop: CATSEPTVGKNIQYF. CDR3 nucleotides: TGTGCCACCAGTGAGCCCACAGTTGGCAAAAACATTCAGTACTTC.

The CDR3 sequence: CSVFDRATTTDTQYF. The CDR3 bases are TGCAGCGTTTTCGACAGGGCAACGACAACAGATACGCAGTATTTT. This chain connects TRBV29-1 to TRBJ2-3; TRBD1 aligns across 7 bases. V was pared by 5 bases and J by 3 bases, with 11 bases of the junction left unmatched. CDR3 size: 15 residues. Per the germline V gene, CDR1 is SQVTM and CDR2 is ANQGSEA.